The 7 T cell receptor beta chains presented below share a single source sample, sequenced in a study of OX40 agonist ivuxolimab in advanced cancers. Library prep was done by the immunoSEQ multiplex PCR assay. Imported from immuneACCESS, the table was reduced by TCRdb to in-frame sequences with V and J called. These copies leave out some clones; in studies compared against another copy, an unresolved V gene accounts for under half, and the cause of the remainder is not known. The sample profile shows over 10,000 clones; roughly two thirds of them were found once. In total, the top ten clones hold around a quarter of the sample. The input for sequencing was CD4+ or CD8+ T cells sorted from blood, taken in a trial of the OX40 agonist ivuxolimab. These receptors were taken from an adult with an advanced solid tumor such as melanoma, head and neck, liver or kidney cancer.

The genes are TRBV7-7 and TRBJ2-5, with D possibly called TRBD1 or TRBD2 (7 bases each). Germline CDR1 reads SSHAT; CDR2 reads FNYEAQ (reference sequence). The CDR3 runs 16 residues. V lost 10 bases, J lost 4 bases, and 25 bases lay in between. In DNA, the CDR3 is TGTGCCACGGGGAAGAGGGGGCTAGCGGATAGAGAGACCCAGTACTTC. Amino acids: CATGKRGLADRETQYF.

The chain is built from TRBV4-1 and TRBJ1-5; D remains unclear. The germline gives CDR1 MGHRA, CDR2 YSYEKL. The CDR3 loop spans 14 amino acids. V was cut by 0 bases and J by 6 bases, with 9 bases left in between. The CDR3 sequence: CASSQDRTGQPQHF. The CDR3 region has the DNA TGCGCCAGCAGCCAAGATCGTACGGGTCAGCCCCAGCATTTT.

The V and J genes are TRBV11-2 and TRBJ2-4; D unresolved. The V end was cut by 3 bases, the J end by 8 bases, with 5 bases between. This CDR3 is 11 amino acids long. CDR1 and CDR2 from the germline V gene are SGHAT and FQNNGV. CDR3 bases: TGTGCCAGCAGCTTGGATTACATTCAGTACTTC. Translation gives CASSLDYIQYF.

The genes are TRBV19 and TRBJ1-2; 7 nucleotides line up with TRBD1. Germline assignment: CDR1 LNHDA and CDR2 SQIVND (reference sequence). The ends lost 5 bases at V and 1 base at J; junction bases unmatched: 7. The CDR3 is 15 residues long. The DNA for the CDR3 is TGTGCCAGTAGTCCCCGGACAGGCCTTAACTATGGCTACACCTTC. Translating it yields CASSPRTGLNYGYTF. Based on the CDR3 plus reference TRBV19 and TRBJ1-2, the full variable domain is DGGITQSPKYLFRKEGQNVTLSCEQNLNHDAMYWYRQDPGQGLRLIYYSQIVNDFQKGDIAEGYSVSREKKESFPLTVTSAQKNPTAFYLCASSPRTGLNYGYTFGSGTRLTVV.

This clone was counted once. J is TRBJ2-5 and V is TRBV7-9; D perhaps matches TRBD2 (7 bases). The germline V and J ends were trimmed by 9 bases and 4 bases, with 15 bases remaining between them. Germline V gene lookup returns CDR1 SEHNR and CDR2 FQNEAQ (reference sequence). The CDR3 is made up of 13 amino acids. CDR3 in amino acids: CASLPRGAETQYF. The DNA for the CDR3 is TGTGCCAGTCTTCCCCGGGGGGCAGAGACCCAGTACTTC.

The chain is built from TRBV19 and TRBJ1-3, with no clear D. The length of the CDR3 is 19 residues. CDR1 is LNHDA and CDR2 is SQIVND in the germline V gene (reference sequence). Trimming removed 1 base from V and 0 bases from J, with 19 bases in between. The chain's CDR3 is CASSIVRFAGAPSGNTIYF. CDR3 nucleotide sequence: TGTGCCAGTAGTATAGTTCGCTTCGCAGGCGCACCCTCTGGAAACACCATATATTTT. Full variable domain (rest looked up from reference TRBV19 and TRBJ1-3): DGGITQSPKYLFRKEGQNVTLSCEQNLNHDAMYWYRQDPGQGLRLIYYSQIVNDFQKGDIAEGYSVSREKKESFPLTVTSAQKNPTAFYLCASSIVRFAGAPSGNTIYFGEGSWLTVV.

For the CDR3, the DNA is TGTGCCAGCAGTTTACTTTGGCCGAGCTCCTACGAGCAGTACTTC. Residues: CASSLLWPSSYEQYF. This sequence joins TRBV27 and TRBJ2-7; D call uncertain. V was cut by 2 bases and J by 0 bases, with 11 bases left in between. The CDR3 runs 15 residues. CDR1 and CDR2 from the germline V gene are MNHEY and SMNVEV (reference sequence).